This T cell receptor beta chain came from a study of human T cells and chemical hapten exposure (dated by TCRdb to the early 2020s). With respect to the entire study: For sensitization, 2% DPC in acetone was applied to a roughly 2 cm by roughly 2 cm area of upper inner arm skin. Weekly therapeutic DPC doses were additionally applied to the scalp of patients throughout the roughly 26-week study period. Patch testing was performed on the upper back with Finn chambers containing 0.01% DPC, and the patch tests were scored after 6 days according to International Contact Dermatitis Research Group standards. Most of the patients in the cohort were female, and the cohort covered alopecia areata with under or over 50% scalp involvement, alopecia totalis and alopecia universalis. Libraries were pooled for sequencing, and variation in per-sample TCR yields was attributed mainly to small differences in library volumes within the pool. This study followed changes in the peripheral blood TCR repertoire in vivo during primary and secondary sensitization of alopecia patients to the hapten diphenylcyclopropenone (DPC). Blood was sampled from patients pre-sensitization (week 0) and at 2, 6 and about 24 weeks after DPC sensitization. Under 30 alopecia patients gave blood for TCR sequencing at one to four time points (pre-sensitization, 2, 6 and 24 weeks).

This clonotype was seen a handful of times. Its antigen remains undetermined. Per-base qualities were not stored, and no clone one base away is much larger. The paper as a whole reports these results and caveats: After repeated subsampling, the strength of the expansion versus patch-test correlation and the threshold at which it became significant changed. DPC sensitization did not change the number of TCRs with a frequency above 1 in 1000, and there was no evidence of changes in global repertoire structure. Because all patients had alopecia, a presumed autoimmune disease, the immune response of the patients might differ from that of healthy individuals. Expanded TCRs formed significantly more large CDR3 similarity clusters than pre-sensitization or healthy control sets, consistent with antigen-driven responses. Patch test score correlated positively with the number of PT1 expanded TCRs, reaching significance at thresholds 8, 16 and 32 but not at 4.

The sample's time point label is to be understood as: patch test 3, about 24 weeks after DPC sensitization. The label giving this sample's treatment or condition can be read as: therapeutic diphenylcyclopropenone sensitization with weekly scalp DPC. At each patch-test visit, blood was drawn before the patch test was applied. Eligible patients were aged 18 to 70, diagnosed with alopecia, deemed suitable for DPC therapy, and excluded if pregnant. Unfractionated whole blood was collected in Tempus Blood RNA tubes, and total RNA was extracted from that blood. The CDR3 starts with the cysteine, ends with the phenylalanine, and has 18 residues. Solely the CDR3 DNA is kept, with 54 bases framed from the first base. Clipping removes 1 base from V and 0 bases from J, with 7 as the unmatched junction base count. The germline V gene (reference sequence) yields SEHNR for CDR1 and FQNEAQ for CDR2. The library relied on RACE. Sequencer: NextSeq 500. During library preparation, unique molecular identifiers were attached to individual cDNA molecules so that TCRs could be counted in a quantitative, reproducible way. For every blood RNA sample, sequencing covered both the TCR alpha and TCR beta chains. Regarding the original processing steps: The median number of TCRs per sample was roughly 100,000, ranging from 23,224 to 690,600. V, J and CDR3 annotation of the TCR reads was carried out using the Decombinator software suite. Every sample was subsampled to the same number of TCRs (28,000) for the PS versus PT1 abundance plots. Expanded TCRs were defined as absent before sensitization and observed at least eight times at the 2-week time point. TCRdb redid the processing of the public reads, applying fastp at Q25 and MiXCR, and retained in-frame beta chains. Each entry is one CDR3 protein sequence, shown with its most common DNA and genes. What appears here as the V and J calls and clone size reflects TCRdb's work, not the paper's. The sample includes roughly 100,000 distinct CDR3 sequences, with less than 45% observed a single time. The ten biggest clones cover roughly 2.5% of the sample.

This TCR came from a man in his forties with alopecia areata. Some clones in this sample may be carry-over from other donors' samples. Sequenced here: whole blood, sampled in connection with sensitization to the hapten diphenylcyclopropenone (DPC). The sequence links TRBV7-9 to TRBJ2-3; 10 bases in the junction line up with TRBD2. CDR3 reads: CASSLGSSGRPSTDTQYF. The nucleotides are TGTGCCAGCAGCTTAGGGTCTAGCGGGAGACCTAGCACAGATACGCAGTATTTT. The CDR3, completed at both ends by the reference TRBV7-9 and TRBJ2-3 genes, gives the full variable domain DTGVSQNPRHKITKRGQNVTFRCDPISEHNRLYWYRQTLGQGPEFLTYFQNEAQLEKSRLLSDRFSAERPKGSFSTLEIQRTEQGDSAMYLCASSLGSSGRPSTDTQYFGPGTRLTVL.